This T cell receptor beta chain appears in the sequencing data of a study of blood T cell dynamics during melanoma immunotherapy. Findings and caveats of the study: At W3, later disease-control patients showed bifurcated PBMC repertoire changes, unlike progressors.

This clone appeared a single time. The target antigen is unknown. Germline V gene lookup returns CDR1 MNHEY and CDR2 SVGAGI. Trimming pared 7 bases from V and 2 bases from J, leaving 11 bases between. The CDR3 extends over 13 amino acids. Sequencing used immunoSEQ multiplex PCR; TCRdb keeps in-frame clones, though not all of them. The data show about 8,000 clones, 81% seen once. Time point of the sample: week 3, after first cycle of checkpoint inhibitor. One draw preceded checkpoint blockade; another followed its first cycle at week 3. Patients with prior systemic cancer treatment, concomitant immunosuppressants, or other active malignancies were excluded.

The material sequenced was blood, taken from a patient treated with checkpoint blockade. The clonotype comes from a human donor with melanoma. This chain connects TRBV6-5 to TRBJ1-2; no clear D gene. The CDR3 nucleotides are TGTGCCAGCACTACGCGTCTAAACTATGGCTACACCTTC. This gives the protein CASTTRLNYGYTF.